Sequencing of this TCR beta chain was carried out in a study of blood T cell repertoires in COVID-19. Profiling relied on immunoSEQ multiplex PCR, and the TCRdb table lists in-frame clones only, not all of them. The table shows about 380,000 clones, with roughly 85% occurring only once. This clone has only one observation. The CDR3 runs to 15 residues. V was clipped by 3 bases and J by 2 bases; unmatched bases: 6. Germline loops: CDR1 KGHSH, CDR2 LQKENI. The source material was peripheral blood. The TCR originated in a woman in her late teens or twenties with acute or convalescent COVID-19. This chain links TRBV18 with TRBJ2-5, with TRBD2 matching over 7 bases. CDR3 bases: TGTGCCAGCTCACCCCGGCTAGCGGTACAAGAGACCCAGTACTTC. Residues: CASSPRLAVQETQYF.